One sample yielded the 20 T cell receptor beta chains listed below, sequenced in a study of blood T cell repertoires in COVID-19. Clones were read by immunoSEQ multiplex PCR, and TCRdb kept only the in-frame ones, dropping some. The sample shows over 250,000 clones, approximately 93% of them seen only once. Sequencing used peripheral blood. Every receptor here comes from a young woman with COVID-19, enrolled during active disease.

The chain uses TRBV4-1 and TRBJ1-2; perhaps TRBD1 as D (5 bases). Per germline, CDR1 MGHRA and CDR2 YSYEKL. The CDR3 sequence is 14 residues long. V was shortened by 1 base and J by 8 bases, with 14 bases between the two germline ends. The CDR3 DNA reads as TGCGCCAGCAGCCAAGGACAGTTCCAAAGCGGCTACACCTTC. Its translation: CASSQGQFQSGYTF.

The V call is TRBV7-9, the J call TRBJ1-1; D gene unclear. The CDR3 contains 14 residues. From germline, CDR1 is SEHNR and CDR2 FQNEAQ (reference sequence). Trimming cost V 1 base and J 5 bases, with 11 bases left between them. The CDR3 protein is CASSLDLPGTEAFF. CDR3 in DNA: TGTGCCAGCAGCTTAGATCTCCCGGGGACTGAAGCTTTCTTT.

The table lists this clone with a few counts. The chain carries TRBV30 and TRBJ1-2; unclear D gene. Trimming pared 0 bases from V and 5 bases from J, leaving 13 bases between. CDR3 size: 14 residues. Germline V gene lookup returns CDR1 GTSNPN and CDR2 SVGIG (reference sequence). The CDR3 here is CAWSVGGKSYGYTF. The CDR3 coding sequence is TGTGCCTGGAGTGTTGGAGGGAAATCGTATGGCTACACCTTC.

The chain joins TRBV29-1 to TRBJ2-3, with TRBD1 matching over 10 bases. The trim removed 7 bases at V and 4 bases at J, leaving 5 bases unmatched. Germline loops: CDR1 SQVTM, CDR2 ANQGSEA. The CDR3 has 13 amino acids. In DNA, the CDR3 is TGCAGCGCCAGACAGGGGGCGTCAGATACGCAGTATTTT. Translation gives CSARQGASDTQYF.

This chain connects TRBV27 to TRBJ1-4; maybe TRBD1 (5 bases). Deletions cut 0 bases from V and 5 bases from J, with 10 bases between. The CDR3 loop spans 15 amino acids. CDR1 and CDR2 from the germline V gene are MNHEY and SMNVEV (reference sequence). The CDR3, as DNA: TGTGCCAGCAGTTTATCGGTGGCAGGGAATGAAAAACTGTTTTTT. It codes for CASSLSVAGNEKLFF.

This chain joins TRBV7-8 and TRBJ1-1; TRBD1 is a possible D gene (5 bases). V was trimmed by 0 bases and J by 3 bases, leaving 11 bases between them. Germline-derived CDR1 and CDR2 are SGHVS and FQNEAQ. The CDR3 has 15 amino acids. The DNA for the CDR3 is TGTGCCAGCAGCTTAGCGGGGGGGACGCACACTGAAGCTTTCTTT. This translates into CASSLAGGTHTEAFF.

This clone was found a few times. The chain combines TRBV10-3 with TRBJ2-7; TRBD2 is a possible D gene (6 bases). Germline values: CDR1 ENHRY, CDR2 SYGVKD. This CDR3 region has 11 residues. The V end lost 4 bases, the J end lost 7 bases, and 8 bases lay between the germline ends. The CDR3 sequence is CAISGGEEQYF. CDR3 nucleotide sequence: TGTGCCATCAGTGGCGGGGAAGAGCAGTACTTC.

The V and J genes are TRBV30 and TRBJ1-1; D unclear. Per the germline V gene, CDR1 is GTSNPN and CDR2 is SVGIG (reference sequence). The CDR3 is 15 residues long. Trimming took off 5 bases at V and 8 bases at J, with 24 bases between the two ends. CDR3 in amino acids: CAWFPATAVISEAFF. The CDR3, as DNA: TGTGCCTGGTTTCCCGCGACGGCGGTAATTTCCGAAGCTTTCTTT.

The rearrangement uses TRBV18 and TRBJ1-2, with D unresolved. V lost 6 bases to trimming and J lost 4 bases, with 18 bases between them. CDR3 size: 15 residues. Looked up from germline, CDR1 is KGHSH and CDR2 is LQKENI. The CDR3 DNA reads TGTGCCAGCTCCCCAAGAACGGGAGGCCTCTATGGCTACACCTTC. Its translation is CASSPRTGGLYGYTF.

This rearrangement joins TRBV30 to TRBJ1-2; D gene uncertain. This CDR3 has 11 amino acids. Trimming took 0 bases from V and 11 from J, leaving 10 bases between them. Looked up from germline, CDR1 is GTSNPN and CDR2 is SVGIG (reference sequence). The CDR3 loop is CAWSVITTYTF. The CDR3, as DNA: TGTGCCTGGAGTGTAATTACTACGTACACCTTC.

The chain has TRBV10-3 and TRBJ2-7, with 7 bases identical to TRBD2. The CDR3 extends over 14 amino acids. With V trimmed by 3 bases and J by 0 bases, 2 bases remained unmatched. Germline values: CDR1 ENHRY, CDR2 SYGVKD. The CDR3 sequence: CAISDGRSSYEQYF. The DNA for the CDR3 is TGTGCCATCAGTGACGGGAGGAGCTCCTACGAGCAGTACTTC.

The CDR3 is CAWSGGHTEAFF. Written as DNA, the CDR3 is TGTGCCTGGAGTGGGGGGCACACTGAAGCTTTCTTT. The rearrangement links TRBV30 to TRBJ1-1; D may be TRBD1 (6 bases). Trimming shortened V by 1 base and J by 3 bases, and 6 bases separated the two germline ends. The CDR3 totals 12 residues. Germline-derived CDR1 and CDR2 are GTSNPN and SVGIG (reference sequence).

The chain recombines TRBV12-3 or TRBV12-4 with TRBJ1-3; D is ambiguous. CDR3 length: 13 amino acids. With 3 bases removed from V and 2 bases from J, the gap between germline ends came to 5 bases. As DNA, the CDR3 is TGTGCCAGCAGTTTCCAGGCTGGAAACACCATATATTTT. As protein: CASSFQAGNTIYF.

The gene calls are TRBV19 and TRBJ1-4; 7 positions agree with TRBD1. There are 15 residues in the CDR3. Unmatched junction bases numbered 8, after V lost 6 bases and J lost 4 bases. CDR1 is LNHDA, CDR2 SQIVND, per germline (reference sequence). CDR3 nucleotide sequence: TGTGCCAGTAGCCCCCGGGACAGTCTTAATGAAAAACTGTTTTTT. This encodes CASSPRDSLNEKLFF.

A note on this clone: Other DNA sequences in the sample encode the same CDR3. This chain connects TRBV11-2 to TRBJ1-5, with no clear D. The CDR3 length is 13 residues. Germline assignment: CDR1 SGHAT and CDR2 FQNNGV. Trimming stripped 3 bases from V and 4 bases from J, with 7 bases between. This chain's CDR3 is CASSLNGNQPQHF. CDR3 sequence (DNA): TGTGCCAGCAGCTTGAACGGTAATCAGCCCCAGCATTTT.

The chain combines TRBV4-1 with TRBJ1-5; TRBD1 is a possible D gene (6 bases). Germline lookup yields CDR1 MGHRA and CDR2 YSYEKL. V was shortened by 3 bases and J by 5 bases, with 11 bases between the two germline ends. The CDR3 is made up of 14 amino acids. Here the CDR3 reads CASSHLDSYQPQHF. CDR3 sequence (DNA): TGCGCCAGCAGCCACCTGGACAGTTATCAGCCCCAGCATTTT.

This chain connects TRBV5-4 to TRBJ1-1; maybe TRBD1 (6 bases). The V gene's germline CDR1 is SGHNT and CDR2 YYREEE (reference sequence). The V and J ends lost 0 bases and 5 bases respectively, with 20 bases between them. The CDR3 extends over 17 amino acids. CDR3 DNA: TGTGCCAGCAGCTTGGGGCTACCACAGGGTAGGGAGACTGAAGCTTTCTTT. Translating gives CASSLGLPQGRETEAFF. Variable domain in full (rest from reference TRBV5-4 and TRBJ1-1): ETGVTQSPTHLIKTRGQQVTLRCSSQSGHNTVSWYQQALGQGPQFIFQYYREEENGRGNFPPRFSGLQFPNYSSELNVNALELDDSALYLCASSLGLPQGRETEAFFGQGTRLTVV.

The CDR3 sequence is CATSHSEGDQPQHF. The CDR3 region has the DNA TGTGCCACGTCCCACAGTGAGGGAGATCAGCCCCAGCATTTT. The rearrangement links TRBV6-5 to TRBJ1-5; D is unresolved. The CDR3 runs 14 residues. Looked up from germline, CDR1 is MNHEY and CDR2 is SVGAGI. V lost 10 bases to trimming and J lost 5 bases, with 18 bases between them.

V usage is TRBV29-1 and J usage is TRBJ2-2, with 7 bases lining up with TRBD1. The length of the CDR3 is 13 residues. The germline gives CDR1 SQVTM, CDR2 ANQGSEA. V dropped 4 bases and J dropped 6; count of bases not matched to a gene: 5. Here the CDR3 DNA reads TGCAGCGTTGGAGACAGGGCCCCCGGGGAGCTGTTTTTT. Translation: CSVGDRAPGELFF.

This chain uses TRBV5-1 with TRBJ1-2; D is possibly TRBD1 (6 bases). There are 12 residues in the CDR3. V gave up 2 bases and J gave up 8 bases, with 10 bases separating them. Germline V gene lookup returns CDR1 SGHRS and CDR2 YFSETQ. The CDR3 here is CASSLQGHGYTF. The CDR3 DNA reads as TGCGCCAGCAGCTTACAGGGACACGGCTACACCTTC.